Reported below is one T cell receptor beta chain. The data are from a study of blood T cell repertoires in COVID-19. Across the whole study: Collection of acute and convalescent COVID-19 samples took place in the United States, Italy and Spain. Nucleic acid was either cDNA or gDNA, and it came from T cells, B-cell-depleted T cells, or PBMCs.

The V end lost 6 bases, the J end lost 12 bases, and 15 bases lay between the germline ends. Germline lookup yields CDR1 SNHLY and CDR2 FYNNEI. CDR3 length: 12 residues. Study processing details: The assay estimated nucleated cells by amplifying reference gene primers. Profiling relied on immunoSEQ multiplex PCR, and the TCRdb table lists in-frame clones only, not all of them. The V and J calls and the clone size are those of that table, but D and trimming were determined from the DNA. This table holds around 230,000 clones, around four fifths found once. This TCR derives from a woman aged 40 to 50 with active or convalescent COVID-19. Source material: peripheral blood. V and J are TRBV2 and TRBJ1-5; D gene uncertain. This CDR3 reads CASREEVSLQHF. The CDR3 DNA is TGTGCCAGCAGGGAGGAAGTAAGTCTCCAGCATTTT.